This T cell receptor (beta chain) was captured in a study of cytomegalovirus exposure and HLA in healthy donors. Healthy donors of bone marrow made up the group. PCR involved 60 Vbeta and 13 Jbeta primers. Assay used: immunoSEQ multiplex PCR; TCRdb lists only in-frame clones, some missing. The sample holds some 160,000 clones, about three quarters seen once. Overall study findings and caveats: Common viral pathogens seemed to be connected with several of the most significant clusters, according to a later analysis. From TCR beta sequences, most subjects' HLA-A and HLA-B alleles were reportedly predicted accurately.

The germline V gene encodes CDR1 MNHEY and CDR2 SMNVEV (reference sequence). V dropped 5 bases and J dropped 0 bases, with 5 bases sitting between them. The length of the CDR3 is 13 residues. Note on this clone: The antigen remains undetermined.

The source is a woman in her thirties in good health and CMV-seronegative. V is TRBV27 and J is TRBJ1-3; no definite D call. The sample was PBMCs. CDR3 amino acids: CASSESSGNTIYF. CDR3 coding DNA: TGTGCCAGCAGTGAGAGCTCTGGAAACACCATATATTTT.